The 27 T cell receptor beta chains presented below share a single source sample, sequenced in a study of T cells in Graves' hyperthyroidism and ophthalmopathy. RNA transcripts were the template for amplifying TCR beta CDR3 regions. An initial round of RT-PCR targeting the TCR CDR3 relied on the HTBI primer set. TCRdb used MiXCR to reprocess the multiplex PCR reads, holding one entry per CDR3 protein. The sample has approximately 600,000 distinct CDR3 sequences, under 20% seen once. What was sequenced was blood. The receptors were sampled from a woman between 25 and 40 years old with Graves' hyperthyroidism.

This clonotype appeared many times. The V call is TRBV7-8, the J call TRBJ1-1; TRBD1 matches 9 bases. CDR1 and CDR2 from the germline V gene are SGHVS and FQNEAQ. CDR3 size: 15 residues. J lost 1 base, V lost 5 bases, and 5 bases had no gene match. DNA of the CDR3: TGTGCCAGCAGCGAAGGACAGGGGAAGAACACTGAAGCTTTCTTT. It encodes CASSEGQGKNTEAFF. Combining the CDR3 with reference TRBV7-8 and TRBJ1-1 gives the whole variable domain GAGVSQSPRYKVAKRGQDVALRCDPISGHVSLFWYQQALGQGPEFLTYFQNEAQLDKSGLPSDRFFAERPEGSVSTLKIQRTQQEDSAVYLCASSEGQGKNTEAFFGQGTRLTVV.

Ten or more counts support this clonotype. The gene calls are TRBV28 and TRBJ1-1, with TRBD1 matching 7 bases. V was pared by 6 bases and J by 1 base, with 5 bases of the junction left unmatched. The CDR3 runs to 14 residues. CDR1 MDHEN and CDR2 SYDVKM come from the germline V gene. The CDR3 nucleotides read TGTGCCAGCAGGAAAGGGGGCAGGAACACTGAAGCTTTCTTT. Encoded protein: CASRKGGRNTEAFF. Looking up the rest from reference TRBV28 and TRBJ1-1 gives the full variable domain: DVKVTQSSRYLVKRTGEKVFLECVQDMDHENMFWYRQDPGLGLRLIYFSYDVKMKEKGDIPEGYSVSREKKERFSLILESASTNQTSMYLCASRKGGRNTEAFFGQGTRLTVV.

The rearrangement joins TRBV20-1 to TRBJ1-4, with D possibly matching TRBD1 (6 bases). CDR3 length: 13 residues. The V gene's germline CDR1 is DFQATT and CDR2 SNEGSKA (reference sequence). V lost 3 bases to trimming and J lost 8 bases, with 13 bases between them. The CDR3 sequence: CSASGGAGEKLFF. CDR3 nucleotides: TGCAGTGCTAGTGGGGGGGCTGGAGAAAAACTGTTTTTT.

This clonotype has ten or more counts. This chain connects TRBV6-2 or TRBV6-3 to TRBJ1-1, with D hard to call. Trimming left V 6 bases short and J 1 base short, with 9 bases between. The CDR3 consists of 13 residues. CDR1 MNHEY and CDR2 SVGEGT come from the germline V gene. CDR3 region: CASSRNSNTEAFF. For the CDR3, the DNA is TGTGCCAGCAGCAGGAACTCGAACACTGAAGCTTTCTTT.

This clonotype was picked up many times. The V call is TRBV12-3 or TRBV12-4, the J call TRBJ1-5; D may be TRBD1 (5 bases). V was cut by 7 bases and J by 0 bases, with 13 bases left in between. The CDR3 consists of 15 residues. The DNA of the CDR3 is TGTGCCAGCACTCGACAGTTCAATAGCAATCAGCCCCAGCATTTT. Amino acids: CASTRQFNSNQPQHF.

The V and J genes are TRBV19 and TRBJ1-5; D might be TRBD1 (5 bases). The CDR3 is 17 residues long. Deletions cut 9 bases from V and 2 bases from J, with 23 bases between. The germline gives CDR1 LNHDA, CDR2 SQIVND (reference sequence). CDR3 in DNA: TGTGCCAGCCGCACATGGGGGGACGATTATGGCAATCAGCCCCAGCATTTT. It is translated as CASRTWGDDYGNQPQHF. Full variable domain (outside the CDR3, taken from reference TRBV19 and TRBJ1-5): DGGITQSPKYLFRKEGQNVTLSCEQNLNHDAMYWYRQDPGQGLRLIYYSQIVNDFQKGDIAEGYSVSREKKESFPLTVTSAQKNPTAFYLCASRTWGDDYGNQPQHFGDGTRLSIL.

There are many counts of this clonotype. The gene calls are TRBV2 and TRBJ2-7, with 9 bases that match TRBD1. CDR3 length: 14 amino acids. Per germline, CDR1 SNHLY and CDR2 FYNNEI. With V trimmed by 7 bases and J by 5 bases, 9 bases remained unmatched. The CDR3 region is CASIHRDRANEQYF. The DNA of the CDR3 is TGTGCCAGCATCCACCGGGACAGGGCTAACGAGCAGTACTTC. The full variable domain, rest sourced from reference TRBV2 and TRBJ2-7, is EPEVTQTPSHQVTQMGQEVILRCVPISNHLYFYWYRQILGQKVEFLVSFYNNEISEKSEIFDDQFSVERPDGSNFTLKIRSTKLEDSAMYFCASIHRDRANEQYFGPGTRLTVT.

This clonotype appeared a few times. This may be a read error, as it is one base from a much larger clone. The missing conserved phenylalanine or tryptophan at the end of this CDR3 makes a read error likely. The V and J genes are TRBV30 and TRBJ1-2; D ambiguous. V lost 0 bases, J lost 7 bases, and 12 bases lay in between. The germline CDR1 and CDR2 sequences are GTSNPN and SVGIG (reference sequence). The CDR3 runs to 13 residues. The CDR3 is CAWSVRRGIGYTL. The CDR3 DNA sequence: TGTGCCTGGAGTGTAAGACGGGGAATTGGCTACACCCTC.

The chain has TRBV5-1 and TRBJ1-4; D is perhaps TRBD1 (5 bases). The CDR3 is made up of 17 amino acids. V dropped 0 bases and J dropped 13 bases, with 25 bases sitting between them. Germline V gene sequence: CDR1 SGHRS, CDR2 YFSETQ. The CDR3 spells CASSLDTTDPFSARLFF. The CDR3 coding sequence is TGCGCCAGCAGCTTGGATACGACAGATCCCTTTTCTGCTAGACTGTTTTTT.

This rearrangement joins TRBV5-6 to TRBJ2-5; TRBD2 agrees at 13 bases. Germline loops: CDR1 SGHDT, CDR2 YYEEEE. The CDR3 runs 17 residues. V dropped 3 bases and J dropped 0; count of bases not matched to a gene: 5. CDR3 amino acids: CASSSAGLAGNQETQYF. For the CDR3, the DNA is TGTGCCAGCAGCTCGGCGGGACTAGCGGGAAACCAAGAGACCCAGTACTTC.

The genes are TRBV6-1 and TRBJ2-7, with 8 nucleotides matching TRBD2. CDR1 and CDR2 (germline): MNHNS, SASEGT. This CDR3 region has 16 residues. The V gene end was trimmed by 4 bases and the J gene end by 3 bases; junction bases not matched to a gene: 11. The CDR3 nucleotides read TGTGCCAGCAGTGCCACAGGTCCGCGGGGGGACTACGAGCAGTACTTC. Translating gives CASSATGPRGDYEQYF.

This clonotype showed up just a few times. The chain recombines TRBV5-1 with TRBJ2-7; 11 nucleotides align to TRBD2. The germline gives CDR1 SGHRS, CDR2 YFSETQ. The CDR3 runs 16 residues. V dropped 3 bases and J dropped 0; count of bases not matched to a gene: 5. The CDR3 protein is CASSSGTSGASYEQYF. CDR3 DNA: TGCGCCAGCAGCTCCGGGACTAGCGGAGCCTCCTACGAGCAGTACTTC.

This clonotype was found many times. The chain employs TRBV12-3 or TRBV12-4 and TRBJ1-1, with unresolved D. This CDR3 has 11 residues. Trimming took off 6 bases at V and 5 bases at J, with 7 bases between the two ends. The CDR3 protein is CASSPSTEAFF. DNA of the CDR3: TGTGCCAGCAGCCCGTCGACTGAAGCTTTCTTT.

V is TRBV12-3 or TRBV12-4 and J is TRBJ2-2; TRBD2 agrees at 12 bases. After removal of 2 bases from V and 7 bases from J, the junction contained 8 bases not matched to a gene. The CDR3 loop spans 17 amino acids. The CDR3 nucleotides are TGTGCCAGCAGTTTAAAAACTAGCGGGAGGTCTGTCGGGGAGCTGTTTTTT. This gives the protein CASSLKTSGRSVGELFF.

This clonotype has only a few counts. This chain connects TRBV11-2 to TRBJ2-7; no definite D call. Germline V CDR1 and CDR2: SGHAT, FQNNGV. V lost 2 bases and J 5 bases, leaving 10 bases between the germline ends. The CDR3 is made up of 13 amino acids. CDR3 nucleotides: TGTGCCAGCAGCTTATCATCGATCCACGAGCAGTACTTC. Its protein is CASSLSSIHEQYF.

This clonotype occurred a few times. V is TRBV29-1 and J is TRBJ2-1; the D gene is possibly TRBD2 (6 bases). In germline, CDR1 is SQVTM, CDR2 ANQGSEA. Trimming stripped 5 bases from V and 12 bases from J, with 17 bases between. CDR3 length equals 12 residues. The CDR3 loop is CSVFHDRDWQFF. CDR3 in DNA: TGCAGCGTTTTCCACGACCGGGACTGGCAGTTCTTC.

The chain is built from TRBV27 and TRBJ1-5, with 9 bases lining up with TRBD1. The CDR3 has 14 residues. J gave up 6 bases and V 0 bases, and 0 bases lay outside the gene matches. The germline gives CDR1 MNHEY, CDR2 SMNVEV (reference sequence). Here the CDR3 reads CASSLSQGAQPQHF. CDR3 nucleotide sequence: TGTGCCAGCAGTTTATCACAGGGGGCTCAGCCCCAGCATTTT.

This clonotype was observed many times. The V call is TRBV3-1, the J call TRBJ1-1; D is uncertain. Germline V gene lookup returns CDR1 LGHDT and CDR2 YNNKEL (reference sequence). The V and J ends lost 3 bases and 2 bases respectively, with 19 bases between them. This CDR3 is built from 17 residues. The CDR3 loop is CASSHSFGFFGNTEAFF. In nucleotides, the CDR3 is TGTGCCAGCAGCCATTCATTCGGTTTTTTCGGCAACACTGAAGCTTTCTTT.

This rearrangement joins TRBV3-1 to TRBJ1-2; D is unclear. The V and J ends lost 1 base and 4 bases respectively, with 7 bases between them. Germline V gene sequence: CDR1 LGHDT, CDR2 YNNKEL (reference sequence). This CDR3 has 13 amino acids. The CDR3 nucleotides read TGTGCCAGCAGCCAAGGAACTACCTATGGCTACACCTTC. This encodes CASSQGTTYGYTF.

This clonotype has more than one count but fewer than ten. The chain is built from TRBV5-1 and TRBJ1-2; 8 bases agree with TRBD1. Germline values: CDR1 SGHRS, CDR2 YFSETQ. The CDR3 loop spans 15 amino acids. V lost 4 bases and J lost 7; bases outside the gene matches: 12. The CDR3 loop reads CASSVTGGLFGGYTF. The CDR3 nucleotides are TGCGCCAGCAGCGTAACAGGGGGTTTATTTGGTGGCTACACCTTC.

This clonotype was seen a few times. The chain couples TRBV18 to TRBJ1-1, with D perhaps TRBD1 (6 bases). Germline CDR1 and CDR2: KGHSH and LQKENI. This CDR3 is built from 15 residues. The V and J ends lost 3 bases and 2 bases respectively, with 13 bases between them. The DNA of the CDR3 is TGTGCCAGCTCACCCCTGGACAGCCCAAACACTGAAGCTTTCTTT. Translated, it gives CASSPLDSPNTEAFF.

This clonotype was counted at least ten times. This rearrangement joins TRBV27 to TRBJ2-7; TRBD1 matches 9 bases. CDR3 size: 14 residues. The V gene end was trimmed by 3 bases and the J gene end by 0 bases; junction bases not matched to a gene: 0. Germline assignment: CDR1 MNHEY and CDR2 SMNVEV (reference sequence). Here the CDR3 reads CASSLTGGSYEQYF. CDR3 sequence (DNA): TGTGCCAGCAGTTTGACAGGGGGCTCCTACGAGCAGTACTTC.

The chain links TRBV11-2 to TRBJ2-7; TRBD1 or TRBD2 may be the D gene (5 bases each). Germline CDR1 is SGHAT and CDR2 is FQNNGV. CDR3 size: 15 residues. V dropped 3 bases and J dropped 6 bases, with 18 bases sitting between them. CDR3: CASSLLSGGSGEQYF. In DNA form, the CDR3 reads TGTGCCAGCAGCTTGTTATCTGGGGGTAGTGGCGAGCAGTACTTC. The full variable domain, rest sourced from reference TRBV11-2 and TRBJ2-7, is EAGVAQSPRYKIIEKRQSVAFWCNPISGHATLYWYQQILGQGPKLLIQFQNNGVVDDSQLPKDRFSAERLKGVDSTLKIQPAKLEDSAVYLCASSLLSGGSGEQYFGPGTRLTVT.

This clonotype was seen ten or more times. The chain has TRBV30 and TRBJ2-1; tentatively, D is TRBD1 or TRBD2 (5 bases each). V was clipped by 2 bases and J by 8 bases, with 10 bases between them. This CDR3 region has 12 residues. Germline-derived CDR1 and CDR2 are GTSNPN and SVGIG (reference sequence). The CDR3 sequence: CAWSSVGDEQFF. CDR3 sequence (DNA): TGTGCCTGGAGTAGTGTGGGGGATGAGCAGTTCTTC.

This clonotype was found many times. The chain has TRBV7-2 and TRBJ2-5; D not resolved. The CDR3 contains 15 residues. The ends were cut back, 2 bases at V and 1 base at J, with 11 bases in the middle. CDR1 and CDR2 (germline): SGHTA, FQGNSA. CDR3: CASSLSIDFQETQYF. CDR3 DNA sequence: TGTGCCAGCAGCTTATCGATAGACTTCCAAGAGACCCAGTACTTC. Drawing the rest from reference TRBV7-2 and TRBJ2-5, the complete variable domain is GAGVSQSPSNKVTEKGKDVELRCDPISGHTALYWYRQSLGQGLEFLIYFQGNSAPDKSGLPSDRFSAERTGGSVSTLTIQRTQQEDSAVYLCASSLSIDFQETQYFGPGTRLLVL.

This clonotype appeared many times. The V and J genes are TRBV20-1 and TRBJ2-7, with TRBD1 matching over 7 bases. V trimming: 2 bases; J trimming: 4 bases; junction bases outside the gene matches: 2. The germline V gene encodes CDR1 DFQATT and CDR2 SNEGSKA (reference sequence). This CDR3 has 12 amino acids. CDR3 in DNA: TGCAGTGCTAGACAGGGGGAATACGAGCAGTACTTC. It is translated as CSARQGEYEQYF.

This clonotype was observed at least ten times. The rearrangement uses TRBV11-3 and TRBJ2-5; TRBD1 might be the D (6 bases). The V end lost 5 bases, the J end lost 1 base, and 11 bases lay between the germline ends. The CDR3 is 14 residues long. CDR1 and CDR2 (germline): SGHNT, YENEEA. In DNA, the CDR3 is TGTGCCAGCAGCAAAGGGGGAATCCAAGAGACCCAGTACTTC. Its translation is CASSKGGIQETQYF.